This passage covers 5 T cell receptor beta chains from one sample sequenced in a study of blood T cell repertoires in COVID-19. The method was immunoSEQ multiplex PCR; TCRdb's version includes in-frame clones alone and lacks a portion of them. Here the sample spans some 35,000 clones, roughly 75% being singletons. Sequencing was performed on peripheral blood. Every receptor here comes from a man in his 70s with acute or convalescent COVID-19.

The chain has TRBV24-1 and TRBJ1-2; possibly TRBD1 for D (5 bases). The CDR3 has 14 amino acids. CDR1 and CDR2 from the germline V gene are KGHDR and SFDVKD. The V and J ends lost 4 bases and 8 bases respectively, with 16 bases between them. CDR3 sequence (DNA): TGTGCCACCAGTGACAACACCAGGGTGGGAGGCTACACCTTC. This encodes CATSDNTRVGGYTF.

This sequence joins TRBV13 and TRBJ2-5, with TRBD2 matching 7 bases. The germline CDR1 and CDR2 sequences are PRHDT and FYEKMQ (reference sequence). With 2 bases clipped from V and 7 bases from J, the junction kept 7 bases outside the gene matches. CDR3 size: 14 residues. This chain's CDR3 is CASSLRQPGGTQYF. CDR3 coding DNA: TGTGCCAGCAGCTTACGACAGCCGGGGGGGACCCAGTACTTC.

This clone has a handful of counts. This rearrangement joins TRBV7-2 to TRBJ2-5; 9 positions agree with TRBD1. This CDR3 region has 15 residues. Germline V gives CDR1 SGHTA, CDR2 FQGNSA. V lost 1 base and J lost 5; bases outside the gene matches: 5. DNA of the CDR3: TGTGCCAGCAGCTTAGTCGGCGACAGGGGGGAGACCCAGTACTTC. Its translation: CASSLVGDRGETQYF.

The CDR3 region has the DNA TGTGCCAGCAGCCCAGGACTAGCGGAGGTGGGCACAGATACGCAGTATTTT. Translated, it gives CASSPGLAEVGTDTQYF. The chain carries TRBV28 and TRBJ2-3; 10 bases match TRBD2. In germline, CDR1 is MDHEN, CDR2 SYDVKM. V shed 6 bases, J shed 1 base, and the junction held 10 bases outside the gene matches. The length of the CDR3 is 17 residues. The variable domain in full, completed from reference TRBV28 and TRBJ2-3, reads DVKVTQSSRYLVKRTGEKVFLECVQDMDHENMFWYRQDPGLGLRLIYFSYDVKMKEKGDIPEGYSVSREKKERFSLILESASTNQTSMYLCASSPGLAEVGTDTQYFGPGTRLTVL.

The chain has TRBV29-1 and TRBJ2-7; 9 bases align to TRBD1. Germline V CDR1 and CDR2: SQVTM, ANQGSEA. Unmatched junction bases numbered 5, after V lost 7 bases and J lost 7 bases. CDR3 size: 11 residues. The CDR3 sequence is CSGGQGREQYF. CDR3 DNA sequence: TGCAGCGGAGGACAGGGGAGGGAGCAGTACTTC.